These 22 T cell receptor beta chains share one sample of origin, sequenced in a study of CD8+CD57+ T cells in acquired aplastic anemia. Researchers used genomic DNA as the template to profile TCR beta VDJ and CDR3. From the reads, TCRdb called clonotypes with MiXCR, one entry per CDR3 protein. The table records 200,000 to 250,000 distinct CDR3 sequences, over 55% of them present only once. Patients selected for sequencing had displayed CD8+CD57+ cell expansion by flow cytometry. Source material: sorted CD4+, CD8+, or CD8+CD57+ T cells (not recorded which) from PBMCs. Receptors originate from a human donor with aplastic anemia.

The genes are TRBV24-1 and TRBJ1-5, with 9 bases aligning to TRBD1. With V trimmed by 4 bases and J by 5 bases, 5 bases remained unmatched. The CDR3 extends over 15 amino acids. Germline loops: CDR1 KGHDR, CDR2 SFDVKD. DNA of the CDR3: TGTGCCACCAGTGAAGGGGACAGGGCCTATCAGCCCCAGCATTTT. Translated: CATSEGDRAYQPQHF.

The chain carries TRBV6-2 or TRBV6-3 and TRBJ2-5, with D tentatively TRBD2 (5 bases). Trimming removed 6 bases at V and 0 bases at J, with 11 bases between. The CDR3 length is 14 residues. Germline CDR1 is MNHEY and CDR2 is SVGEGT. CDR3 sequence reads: CASRGAEYQETQYF. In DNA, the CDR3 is TGTGCCAGCAGGGGAGCGGAGTACCAAGAGACCCAGTACTTC.

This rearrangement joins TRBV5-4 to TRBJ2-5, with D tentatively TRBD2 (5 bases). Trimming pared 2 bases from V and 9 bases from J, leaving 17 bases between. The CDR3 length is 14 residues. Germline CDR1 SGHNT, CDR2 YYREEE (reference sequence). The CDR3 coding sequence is TGTGCCAGCAGCTTAGACGCCGGGATTGGGGCCCAGTACTTC. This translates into CASSLDAGIGAQYF.

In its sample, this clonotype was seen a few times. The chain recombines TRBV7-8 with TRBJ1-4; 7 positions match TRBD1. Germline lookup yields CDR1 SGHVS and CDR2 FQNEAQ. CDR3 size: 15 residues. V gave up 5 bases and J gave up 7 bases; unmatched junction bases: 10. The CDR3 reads CASSIRQGSGEKLFF. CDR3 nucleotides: TGTGCCAGCAGCATAAGACAGGGATCTGGTGAAAAACTGTTTTTT.

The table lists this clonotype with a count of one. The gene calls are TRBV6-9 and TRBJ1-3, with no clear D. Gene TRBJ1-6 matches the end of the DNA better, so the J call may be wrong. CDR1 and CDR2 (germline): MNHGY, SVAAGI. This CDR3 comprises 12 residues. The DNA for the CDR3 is TGTGCCAGCAGTGAGGCTCGGGGACCCCTCCACTTT. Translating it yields CASSEARGPLHF.

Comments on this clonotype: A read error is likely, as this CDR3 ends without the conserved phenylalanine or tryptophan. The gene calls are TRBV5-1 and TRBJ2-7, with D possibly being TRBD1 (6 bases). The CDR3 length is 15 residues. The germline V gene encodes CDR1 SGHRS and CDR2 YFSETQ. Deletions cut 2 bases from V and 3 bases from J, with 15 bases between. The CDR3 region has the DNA TGCGCCAGCAGCTTAAGTCAGGGGTCGTACTACGAGCAGTACTCC. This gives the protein CASSLSQGSYYEQYS.

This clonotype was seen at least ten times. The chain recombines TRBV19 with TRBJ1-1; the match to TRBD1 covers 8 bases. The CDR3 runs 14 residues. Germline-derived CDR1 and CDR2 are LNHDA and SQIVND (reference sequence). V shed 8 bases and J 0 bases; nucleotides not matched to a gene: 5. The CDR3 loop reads CASWGTGMNTEAFF. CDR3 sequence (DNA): TGTGCCAGTTGGGGGACAGGAATGAACACTGAAGCTTTCTTT.

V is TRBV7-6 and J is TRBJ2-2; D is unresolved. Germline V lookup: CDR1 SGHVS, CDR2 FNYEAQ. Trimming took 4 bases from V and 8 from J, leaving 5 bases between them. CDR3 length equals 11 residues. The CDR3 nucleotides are TGTGCCAGCAGCTCAAGGGGGGAGCTGTTTTTT. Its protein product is CASSSRGELFF.

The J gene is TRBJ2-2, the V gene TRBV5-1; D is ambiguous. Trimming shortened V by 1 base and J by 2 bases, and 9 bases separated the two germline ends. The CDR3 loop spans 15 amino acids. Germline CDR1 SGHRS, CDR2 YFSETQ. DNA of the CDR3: TGCGCCAGCAGCTTGTTCTCCGAAAACACCGGGGAGCTGTTTTTT. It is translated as CASSLFSENTGELFF.

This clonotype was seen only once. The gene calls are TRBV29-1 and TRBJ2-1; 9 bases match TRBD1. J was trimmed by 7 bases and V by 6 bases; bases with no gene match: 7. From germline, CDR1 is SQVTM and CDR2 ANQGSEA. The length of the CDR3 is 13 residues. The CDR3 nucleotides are TGCAGCGTAAAAGGACAGGGGTTGAATGAGCAGTTCTTC. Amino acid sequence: CSVKGQGLNEQFF.

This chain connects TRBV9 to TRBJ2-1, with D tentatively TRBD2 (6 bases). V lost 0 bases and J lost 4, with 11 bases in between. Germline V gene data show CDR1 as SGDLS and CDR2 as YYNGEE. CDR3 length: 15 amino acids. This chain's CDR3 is CASSVAEGAYNEQFF. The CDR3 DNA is TGTGCCAGCAGCGTAGCGGAGGGCGCGTACAATGAGCAGTTCTTC.

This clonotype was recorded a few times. This CDR3 is CASSIREQETQYF. The DNA for the CDR3 is TGTGCCAGCAGCATTAGGGAACAAGAGACCCAGTACTTC. This chain uses TRBV7-9 with TRBJ2-5; D gene unclear. The CDR3 length is 13 residues. The V and J ends lost 5 bases and 2 bases respectively, with 9 bases between them. The germline gives CDR1 SEHNR, CDR2 FQNEAQ (reference sequence).

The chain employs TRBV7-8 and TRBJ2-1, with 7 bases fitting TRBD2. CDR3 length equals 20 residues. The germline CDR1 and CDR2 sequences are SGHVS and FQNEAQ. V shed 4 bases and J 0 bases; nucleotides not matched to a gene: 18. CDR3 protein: CASSSRYVLREYHSYNEQFF. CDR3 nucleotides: TGTGCCAGCAGCTCCCGGTATGTATTGCGGGAGTACCACTCCTACAATGAGCAGTTCTTC.

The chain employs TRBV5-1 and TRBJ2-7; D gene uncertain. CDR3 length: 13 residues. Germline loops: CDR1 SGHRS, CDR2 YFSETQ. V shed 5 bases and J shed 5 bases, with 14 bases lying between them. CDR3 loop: CASRDPNRDEQYF. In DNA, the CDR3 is TGCGCCAGCAGGGACCCAAATAGGGACGAGCAGTACTTC.

Written as DNA, the CDR3 is TGTGCCAGTAGTCCAACAGGGATCCAAGAGACCCAGTACTTC. This codes for CASSPTGIQETQYF. The rearrangement uses TRBV19 and TRBJ2-5, with a tentative D call TRBD1 (6 bases). Trimming stripped 5 bases from V and 1 base from J, with 11 bases between. The CDR3 has 14 residues. The germline CDR1 and CDR2 sequences are LNHDA and SQIVND (reference sequence). The entire variable domain, with the rest obtained from reference TRBV19 and TRBJ2-5, is as follows: DGGITQSPKYLFRKEGQNVTLSCEQNLNHDAMYWYRQDPGQGLRLIYYSQIVNDFQKGDIAEGYSVSREKKESFPLTVTSAQKNPTAFYLCASSPTGIQETQYFGPGTRLLVL.

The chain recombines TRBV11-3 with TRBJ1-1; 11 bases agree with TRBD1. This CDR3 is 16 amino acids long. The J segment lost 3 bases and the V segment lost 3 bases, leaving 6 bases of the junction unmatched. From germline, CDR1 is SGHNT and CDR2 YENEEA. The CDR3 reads CASSFGQGALDTEAFF. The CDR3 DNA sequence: TGTGCCAGCAGCTTTGGACAGGGGGCCTTGGACACTGAAGCTTTCTTT. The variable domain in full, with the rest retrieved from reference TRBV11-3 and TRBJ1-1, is EAGVVQSPRYKIIEKKQPVAFWCNPISGHNTLYWYLQNLGQGPELLIRYENEEAVDDSQLPKDRFSAERLKGVDSTLKIQPAELGDSAVYLCASSFGQGALDTEAFFGQGTRLTVV.

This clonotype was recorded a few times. The chain's CDR3 is CASSPWDGRETQYF. The DNA of the CDR3 is TGTGCCAGCAGCCCTTGGGATGGTCGGGAGACCCAGTACTTC. The chain couples TRBV11-3 to TRBJ2-5; D unclear. Trimming removed 5 bases at V and 5 bases at J, with 15 bases between. The germline gives CDR1 SGHNT, CDR2 YENEEA. The CDR3 length is 14 residues.

In nucleotides, the CDR3 is TGTGCCATCAGTGAGGCCAGGGGGCGCGGTGAAAAACTGTTTTTT. This encodes CAISEARGRGEKLFF. The rearrangement uses TRBV10-3 and TRBJ1-4; the match to TRBD1 covers 8 bases. CDR3 length: 15 amino acids. Germline CDR1 is ENHRY and CDR2 is SYGVKD. The trim removed 2 bases at V and 7 bases at J, leaving 6 bases unmatched.

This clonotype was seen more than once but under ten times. In DNA form, the CDR3 reads TGCAGTGCCACCAGTGATCCGCTGACAGCTTCCTACGAGCAGTACTTC. As protein: CSATSDPLTASYEQYF. V gene TRBV20-1 combines with J gene TRBJ2-7; the D gene is possibly TRBD1 (5 bases). The CDR3 totals 16 residues. The V end was cut by 6 bases, the J end by 1 base, with 22 bases between. Germline CDR1 and CDR2: DFQATT and SNEGSKA (reference sequence).

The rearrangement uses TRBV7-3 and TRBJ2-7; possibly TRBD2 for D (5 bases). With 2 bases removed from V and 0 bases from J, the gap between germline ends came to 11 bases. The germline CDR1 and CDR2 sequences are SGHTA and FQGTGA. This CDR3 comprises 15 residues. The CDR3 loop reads CASSLGAASSYEQYF. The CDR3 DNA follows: TGTGCCAGCAGCTTAGGAGCGGCGAGCTCCTACGAGCAGTACTTC.

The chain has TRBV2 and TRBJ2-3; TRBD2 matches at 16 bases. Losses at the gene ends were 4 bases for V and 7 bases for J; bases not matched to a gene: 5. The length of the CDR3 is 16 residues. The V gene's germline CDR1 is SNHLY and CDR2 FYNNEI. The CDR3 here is CASSAGTSGGAHTQYF. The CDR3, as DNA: TGTGCCAGCAGTGCCGGGACTAGCGGGGGGGCACATACGCAGTATTTT.

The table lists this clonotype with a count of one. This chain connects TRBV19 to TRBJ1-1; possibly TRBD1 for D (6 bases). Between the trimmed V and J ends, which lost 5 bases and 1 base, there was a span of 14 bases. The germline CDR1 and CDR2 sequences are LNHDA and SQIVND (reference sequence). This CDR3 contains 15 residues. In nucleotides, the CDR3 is TGTGCCAGTAGTGCCCTACAGGGAAAGAACACTGAAGCTTTCTTT. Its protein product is CASSALQGKNTEAFF.